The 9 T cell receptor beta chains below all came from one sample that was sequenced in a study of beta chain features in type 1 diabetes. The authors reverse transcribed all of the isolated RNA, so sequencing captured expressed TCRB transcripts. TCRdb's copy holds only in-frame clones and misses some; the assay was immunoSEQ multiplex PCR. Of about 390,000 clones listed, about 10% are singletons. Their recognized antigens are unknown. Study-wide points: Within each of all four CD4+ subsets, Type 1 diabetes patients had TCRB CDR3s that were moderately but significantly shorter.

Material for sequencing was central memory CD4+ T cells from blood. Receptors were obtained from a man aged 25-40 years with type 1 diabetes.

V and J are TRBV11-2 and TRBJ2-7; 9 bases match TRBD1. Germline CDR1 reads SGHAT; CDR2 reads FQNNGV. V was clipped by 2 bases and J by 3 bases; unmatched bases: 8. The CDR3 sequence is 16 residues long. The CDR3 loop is CASSLRTGEYDYEQYF. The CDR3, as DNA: TGTGCCAGCAGCTTACGGACAGGGGAATATGACTACGAGCAGTACTTC.

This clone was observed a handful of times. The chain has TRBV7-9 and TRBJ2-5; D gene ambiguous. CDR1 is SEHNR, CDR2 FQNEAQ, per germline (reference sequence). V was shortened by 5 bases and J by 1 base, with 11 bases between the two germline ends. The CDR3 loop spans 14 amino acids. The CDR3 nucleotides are TGTGCCAGCAGCATCCGGGCCACCCAAGAGACCCAGTACTTC. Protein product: CASSIRATQETQYF.

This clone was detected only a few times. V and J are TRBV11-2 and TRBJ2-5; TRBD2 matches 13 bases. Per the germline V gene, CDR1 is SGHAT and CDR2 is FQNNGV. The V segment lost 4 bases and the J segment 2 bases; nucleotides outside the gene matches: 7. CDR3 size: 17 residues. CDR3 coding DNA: TGTGCCAGCAGCTCCTGGACTAGCGGGAGAAGACAAGAGACCCAGTACTTC. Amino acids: CASSSWTSGRRQETQYF.

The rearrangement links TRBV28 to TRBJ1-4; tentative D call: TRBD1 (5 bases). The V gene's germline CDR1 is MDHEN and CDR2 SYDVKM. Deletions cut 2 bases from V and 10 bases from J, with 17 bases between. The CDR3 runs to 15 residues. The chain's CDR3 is CASSLGLRVGGKLFF. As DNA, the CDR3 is TGTGCCAGCAGTTTAGGTCTCAGGGTGGGTGGAAAACTGTTTTTT.

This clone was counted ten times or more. CDR3 loop: CASSATRGLSSYNEQFF. The CDR3 region has the DNA TGTGCCAGCAGCGCTACTCGGGGGTTGAGCTCCTACAATGAGCAGTTCTTC. This rearrangement joins TRBV7-9 to TRBJ2-1, with a weak D call TRBD2 (6 bases). V lost 5 bases and J 0 bases, leaving 17 bases between the germline ends. The CDR3 extends over 17 amino acids. Looked up from germline, CDR1 is SEHNR and CDR2 is FQNEAQ (reference sequence).

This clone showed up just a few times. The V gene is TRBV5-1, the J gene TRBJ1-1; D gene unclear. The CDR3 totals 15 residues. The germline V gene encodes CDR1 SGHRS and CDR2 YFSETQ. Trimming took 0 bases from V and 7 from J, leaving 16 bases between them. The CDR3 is CASSLEHPDEDEAFF. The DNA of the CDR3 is TGCGCCAGCAGCTTGGAACACCCAGACGAGGATGAAGCTTTCTTT.

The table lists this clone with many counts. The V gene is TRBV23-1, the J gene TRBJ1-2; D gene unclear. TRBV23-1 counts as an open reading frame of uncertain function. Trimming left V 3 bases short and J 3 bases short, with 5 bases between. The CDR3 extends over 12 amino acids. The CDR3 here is CASSHLDYGYTF. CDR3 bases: TGCGCCAGCAGTCACCTAGACTATGGCTACACCTTC.

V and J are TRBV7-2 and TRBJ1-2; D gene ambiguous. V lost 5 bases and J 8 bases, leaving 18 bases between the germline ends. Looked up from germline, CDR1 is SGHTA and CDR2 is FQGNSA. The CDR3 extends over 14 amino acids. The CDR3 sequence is CASSPQEAGLGYTF. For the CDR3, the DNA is TGTGCCAGCAGCCCTCAGGAGGCGGGGTTAGGCTACACCTTC.

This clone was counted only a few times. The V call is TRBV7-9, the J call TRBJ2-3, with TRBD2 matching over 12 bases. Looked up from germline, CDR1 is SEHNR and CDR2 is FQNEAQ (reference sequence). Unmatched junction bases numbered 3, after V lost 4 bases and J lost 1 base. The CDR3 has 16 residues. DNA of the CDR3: TGTGCCAGCAGCTCCAGACTAGCGGGGGGCACAGATACGCAGTATTTT. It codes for CASSSRLAGGTDTQYF.